This T cell receptor (beta chain) was profiled in a study of Graves' ophthalmopathy and Graves' hyperthyroidism. This clonotype was seen many times. Amplification from RNA transcripts yielded the TCR beta CDR3 regions. First-round RT-PCR with HTBI primers preceded a second-round multiplex PCR. TCRdb recomputed calls from the multiplex PCR reads with MiXCR, one row per CDR3 protein. The sample includes roughly 1.1 million distinct CDR3 sequences, about 40% seen only once; the top ten take approximately 12%. Trimming at V came to 5 bases and at J to 5 bases, leaving 8 bases not matched to a gene. From germline, CDR1 is SEHNR and CDR2 FQNEAQ (reference sequence). The CDR3 runs to 14 residues.

The gene calls are TRBV7-9 and TRBJ2-5; 7 bases line up with TRBD1. Sequenced input: peripheral blood or thyroid tissue (not recorded which). The TCR originated in an adult man with Graves' hyperthyroidism. CDR3 DNA: TGTGCCAGCAGCCCGGGGACAGCCAGGGAGACCCAGTACTTC. Translating it yields CASSPGTARETQYF.